The rows below give T cell receptor beta chains drawn from one sample of a study of blood T cell repertoires in COVID-19. Sequencing was performed with immunoSEQ multiplex PCR; in TCRdb, only in-frame clones are kept and a portion is missing. The sample yields 250,000 to 300,000 clones, about 90% seen once. The sequencing sample was made of peripheral blood. All receptors derive from a young woman with COVID-19, enrolled during active disease. Each CDR3 is given with its conserved first and last residue. Each record gives: D gene, V gene, clone size, CDR3 length, J gene, CDR3 DNA, CDR3 protein. D genes are given only for firm matches. Expanded clones get a size class; other rows say once, few or many, or leave the size out.

d_gene: TRBD1
v_gene: TRBV30
abundance: NA
len: 13
j_gene: TRBJ1-4
CDR3nt: TGTGCCTGGCGAGGGACAGGGGCCGAAAAACTGTTTTTT
CDR3aa: CAWRGTGAEKLFF

d_gene: NA
v_gene: TRBV28
abundance: NA
len: 12
j_gene: TRBJ1-1
CDR3nt: TGTGCCAGCAGTTTACCAGGGCTTGAAGCTTTCTTT
CDR3aa: CASSLPGLEAFF

d_gene: NA
v_gene: TRBV3-1/TRBV3-2
abundance: NA
len: 15
j_gene: TRBJ1-3
CDR3nt: TGTGCCAGCAGCCAAGCGACAACCCCTGGAAACACCATATATTTT
CDR3aa: CASSQATTPGNTIYF

d_gene: NA
v_gene: TRBV7-5
abundance: NA
len: 13
j_gene: TRBJ2-7
CDR3nt: TGTGTCAGAAACCAAAACTTACTCAGGGAGCAGTACTTC
CDR3aa: CVRNQNLLREQYF

d_gene: TRBD1
v_gene: TRBV6-6
abundance: NA
len: 13
j_gene: TRBJ1-2
CDR3nt: TGTGCCAGCAGCCCTCCGACAGGGGTAGGCTACACCTTC
CDR3aa: CASSPPTGVGYTF

d_gene: TRBD1
v_gene: TRBV27
abundance: NA
len: 13
j_gene: TRBJ1-2
CDR3nt: TGTGCCAGCAGTCTTCGGACAGGGAGTGGCTACACCTTC
CDR3aa: CASSLRTGSGYTF

d_gene: NA
v_gene: TRBV20-1
abundance: NA
len: 11
j_gene: TRBJ1-2
CDR3nt: TGCAGTGCTAGAGATCAGTATGGCTACACCTTC
CDR3aa: CSARDQYGYTF

d_gene: TRBD2
v_gene: TRBV28
abundance: NA
len: 17
j_gene: TRBJ2-1
CDR3nt: TGTGCCAGCAGTTTGATTGAGCGGGGGTCCTCGGGGAATGAGCAGTTCTTC
CDR3aa: CASSLIERGSSGNEQFF

d_gene: NA
v_gene: TRBV5-6
abundance: NA
len: 14
j_gene: TRBJ2-1
CDR3nt: TGTGCCAGCAGCTTGGGGCGGCTTTACAATGAGCAGTTCTTC
CDR3aa: CASSLGRLYNEQFF

d_gene: NA
v_gene: TRBV5-8
abundance: once
len: 14
j_gene: TRBJ2-4
CDR3nt: TGTGCCAGCAGCCGCCATATGGAGGTTATCTGGCAGTACTTC
CDR3aa: CASSRHMEVIWQYF

d_gene: TRBD1
v_gene: TRBV5-6
abundance: NA
len: 14
j_gene: TRBJ1-1
CDR3nt: TGTGCCAGCAGCTACTTCGACAGGGTCACTGAAGCTTTCTTT
CDR3aa: CASSYFDRVTEAFF

d_gene: TRBD1
v_gene: TRBV2
abundance: NA
len: 13
j_gene: TRBJ1-5
CDR3nt: TGTGCCAGCAGTTACAGGGGAGATCAGCCCCAGCATTTT
CDR3aa: CASSYRGDQPQHF

d_gene: NA
v_gene: TRBV18
abundance: NA
len: 17
j_gene: TRBJ2-3
CDR3nt: TGTGCCAGCTCCGTCACTAGAGGGTCCTCTAGCACAGATACGCAGTATTTT
CDR3aa: CASSVTRGSSSTDTQYF

d_gene: NA
v_gene: TRBV5-1
abundance: NA
len: 15
j_gene: TRBJ1-5
CDR3nt: TGCGCCAGCAGCTTGGGGGACATTTTCGGTCAGCCCCAGCATTTT
CDR3aa: CASSLGDIFGQPQHF

d_gene: TRBD1
v_gene: TRBV5-1
abundance: NA
len: 14
j_gene: TRBJ2-5
CDR3nt: TGCGCCAGCAGCCCAGGGGGCTATGGGGAGACCCAGTACTTC
CDR3aa: CASSPGGYGETQYF

d_gene: TRBD1
v_gene: TRBV6-6
abundance: NA
len: 16
j_gene: TRBJ2-7
CDR3nt: TGTGCCAGCAGTTACCGTGGGACAGGGGGCCCAGGCGAGCAGTACTTC
CDR3aa: CASSYRGTGGPGEQYF